Here is one TCR beta chain with its context. Trimming stripped 4 bases from V and 0 bases from J, with 6 bases between. CDR3 length equals 13 residues. Germline CDR1 and CDR2: SGHTA and FQGTGA. This sample was taken from a study of CD8 T cells in Susac syndrome. The RNA input was roughly 0.45 to 1 ug, and it was reverse transcribed with random hexamers. TCRdb re-derived calls from the immunoSEQ multiplex PCR reads in MiXCR, one entry per CDR3 protein. Among some 77,000 distinct CDR3 sequences listed, 93% were seen once. The chain couples TRBV7-3 to TRBJ1-1; D ambiguous. The source of this sequence is a human donor with Susac syndrome. Sequenced sample: CD4+ T cells from PBMCs. The CDR3, as DNA: TGTGCCAGCAGCTCGGCAATGAACACTGAAGCTTTCTTT. Amino acid sequence: CASSSAMNTEAFF.